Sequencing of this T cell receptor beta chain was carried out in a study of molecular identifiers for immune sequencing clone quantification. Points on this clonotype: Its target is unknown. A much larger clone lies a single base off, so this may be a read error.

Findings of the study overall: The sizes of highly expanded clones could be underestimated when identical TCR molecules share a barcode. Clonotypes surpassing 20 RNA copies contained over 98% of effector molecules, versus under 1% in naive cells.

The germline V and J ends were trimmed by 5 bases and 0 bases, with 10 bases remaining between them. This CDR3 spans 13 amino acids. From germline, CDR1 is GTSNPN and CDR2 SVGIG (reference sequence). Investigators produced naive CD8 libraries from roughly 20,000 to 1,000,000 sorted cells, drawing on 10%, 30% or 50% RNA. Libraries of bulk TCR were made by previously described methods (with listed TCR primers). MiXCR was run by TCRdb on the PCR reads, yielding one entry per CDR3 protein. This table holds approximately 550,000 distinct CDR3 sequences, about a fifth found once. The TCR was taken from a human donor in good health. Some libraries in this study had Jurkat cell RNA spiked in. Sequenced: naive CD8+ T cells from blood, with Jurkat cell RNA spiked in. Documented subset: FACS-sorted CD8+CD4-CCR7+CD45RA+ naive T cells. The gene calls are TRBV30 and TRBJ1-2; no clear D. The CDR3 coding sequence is TGTGCCTGGTACAACCCAGCTAACTATGGCTACACCTTC. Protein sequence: CAWYNPANYGYTF.